This record covers a single T cell receptor (beta chain). Antigen unknown. The data originate from a study of blood T cells in healthy people across ages. Across the whole study: About one barcoded beta molecule per two T cells came from capture by template switching.

The V end lost 6 bases, the J end lost 3 bases, and 11 bases lay between the germline ends. Germline-derived CDR1 and CDR2 are SQVTM and ANQGSEA. This CDR3 contains 12 residues. General observations from the study: Donor CMV status, an unknown factor, possibly confounded changes in expanded clonotypes.

Using a J-beta primer mix together with a sample-barcoded 5' primer, a second PCR was run for about 7 to 12 cycles. Every single cDNA molecule received a tag from a template-switch adaptor with 12 random nucleotides. At least 2.5 million CDR3-containing paired-end reads were obtained per sample. TCRdb passed the 5' RACE reads through MiXCR, listing each CDR3 protein once. Of around 1,800,000 distinct CDR3 sequences in the sample, about 39% are singletons; the top ten hold about 21%. The material sequenced was blood. V is TRBV29-1 and J is TRBJ2-5; D is undetermined. The source of this sequence is a human donor in good health. CDR3 nucleotides: TGCAGCGTGAGGACCTCGAAAGAGACCCAGTACTTC. Its protein is CSVRTSKETQYF.